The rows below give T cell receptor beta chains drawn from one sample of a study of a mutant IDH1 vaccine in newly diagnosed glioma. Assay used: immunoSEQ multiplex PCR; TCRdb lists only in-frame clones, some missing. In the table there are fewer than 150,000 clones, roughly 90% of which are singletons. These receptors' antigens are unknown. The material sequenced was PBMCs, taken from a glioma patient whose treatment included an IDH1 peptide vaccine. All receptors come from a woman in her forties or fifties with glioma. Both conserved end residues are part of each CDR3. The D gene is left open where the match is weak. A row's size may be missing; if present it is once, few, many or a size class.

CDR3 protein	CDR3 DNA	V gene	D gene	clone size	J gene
CASSMGRPETQYF	TGTGCCAGCAGTATGGGGAGGCCAGAGACCCAGTACTTC	TRBV6-5	-	-	TRBJ2-5
CASSPSAAQGARTEAFF	TGTGCCAGCAGTCCTTCCGCTGCACAGGGGGCGAGAACTGAAGCTTTCTTT	TRBV27	TRBD1	few	TRBJ1-1
CASSHAGRGTGELFF	TGCGCCAGCAGCCATGCAGGGAGGGGGACCGGGGAGCTGTTTTTT	TRBV4-1	-	-	TRBJ2-2
CAWSRLAGTYEQYF	TGTGCCTGGAGTCGACTAGCGGGGACCTACGAGCAGTACTTC	TRBV30	TRBD2	-	TRBJ2-7
CAWGGTDTQYF	TGTGCCTGGGGAGGCACAGATACGCAGTATTTT	TRBV30	-	-	TRBJ2-3
CASSSLDRVKEQFF	TGTGCCAGCAGTTCCCTCGACAGGGTAAAGGAGCAGTTCTTC	TRBV27	TRBD1	-	TRBJ2-1
CASSHLLGNSRELFF	TGCGCCAGCAGCCATCTCCTAGGAAACTCCCGGGAGCTGTTTTTT	TRBV4-1	-	few	TRBJ2-2
CASSLAGGAVYYGYTF	TGTGCCAGCAGCTTGGCCGGAGGGGCCGTTTACTATGGCTACACCTTC	TRBV5-4	-	once	TRBJ1-2
CSVEGGRETQYF	TGCAGCGTTGAAGGGGGGCGCGAGACCCAGTACTTC	TRBV29-1	-	-	TRBJ2-5
CASMEQRLNYGYTF	TGTGCCAGCATGGAGCAACGGTTAAACTATGGCTACACCTTC	TRBV28	-	-	TRBJ1-2
CASSNWLRGAEAFF	TGCGCCAGCAGCAACTGGCTTCGAGGCGCTGAAGCTTTCTTT	TRBV5-1	-	once	TRBJ1-1
CASSLVFVDGYTF	TGTGCCAGCAGCTTAGTTTTCGTGGATGGCTACACCTTC	TRBV11-2	-	few	TRBJ1-2
CATHAGELFF	TGTGCCACGCACGCCGGGGAGCTGTTTTTT	TRBV6-1	-	-	TRBJ2-2
CASSRNRGIEHF	TGTGCCAGCAGCAGAAACAGGGGGATAGAGCATTTT	TRBV5-6	TRBD1	-	TRBJ1-5
CASRFWGFNQPQHF	TGTGCCAGCAGATTCTGGGGCTTTAATCAGCCCCAGCATTTT	TRBV28	-	-	TRBJ1-5
CASSLGTGGLKYF	TGTGCCAGCAGTCTCGGGACAGGGGGGTTGAAGTACTTC	TRBV27	TRBD1	-	TRBJ2-4
CASSGDSRADEAFF	TGCGCCAGCAGTGGGGACAGTCGGGCAGATGAAGCTTTCTTT	TRBV10-2	TRBD1	-	TRBJ1-1
CAWNDRGYSSYNSPLHF	TGTGCCTGGAACGACAGGGGGTACAGCTCCTATAATTCACCCCTCCACTTT	TRBV30	TRBD1	-	TRBJ1-6
CASSQTRTPYNEQFF	TGTGCCAGCAGCCAGACTAGGACTCCCTACAATGAGCAGTTCTTC	TRBV9	-	once	TRBJ2-1
CASSQEWQIYNEQFF	TGCGCCAGCAGCCAAGAATGGCAGATATACAATGAGCAGTTCTTC	TRBV4-1	-	-	TRBJ2-1
CASSQGQGSGQETQYF	TGTGCCAGCAGCCAGGGACAGGGTTCGGGCCAAGAGACCCAGTACTTC	TRBV4-2	TRBD1	-	TRBJ2-5
CASSLAHGRGRGETQYF	TGTGCCAGCAGCTTGGCACACGGCAGGGGGAGGGGAGAGACCCAGTACTTC	TRBV5-6	-	-	TRBJ2-5
CASSSKTSGKGYEQYF	TGTGCCAGCAGCTCCAAAACGAGCGGGAAGGGGTACGAGCAGTACTTC	TRBV5-4	TRBD2	-	TRBJ2-7
CASSELMTITEAFF	TGCGCCAGCAGTGAGTTAATGACAATCACTGAAGCTTTCTTT	TRBV10-2	-	-	TRBJ1-1
CASSFKGGMNTEAFF	TGTGCCAGCAGCTTTAAGGGGGGCATGAACACTGAAGCTTTCTTT	TRBV5-6	-	-	TRBJ1-1
CASSIGAVDYQPQHF	TGTGCCAGTAGTATAGGGGCGGTGGATTATCAGCCCCAGCATTTT	TRBV19	-	once	TRBJ1-5
CASKPQGRETQYF	TGTGCCAGCAAACCACAGGGGAGGGAGACCCAGTACTTC	TRBV2	-	once	TRBJ2-5
CASSQGQDQPQHF	TGTGCCAGCAGCCAGGGACAGGATCAGCCCCAGCATTTT	TRBV4-2	TRBD1	few	TRBJ1-5
CATSSAGTPGGANVLTF	TGTGCCACCTCGTCGGCAGGGACCCCTGGTGGGGCCAACGTCCTGACTTTC	TRBV19	-	-	TRBJ2-6
CASTQASSGNTIYF	TGTGCCAGCACTCAAGCGAGTTCTGGAAACACCATATATTTT	TRBV25-1	-	-	TRBJ1-3
CASSQGSGNTIYF	TGTGCCAGCAGTCAGGGCTCTGGAAACACCATATATTTT	TRBV9	-	-	TRBJ1-3
CASSPGVAGSNEQFF	TGCGCCAGCAGCCCCGGGGTAGCGGGAAGCAATGAGCAGTTCTTC	TRBV10-2	TRBD2	once	TRBJ2-1
CASSGLQGLYNSPLHF	TGTGCCAGTAGTGGATTACAGGGACTCTATAATTCACCCCTCCACTTT	TRBV19	-	once	TRBJ1-6
CASSLGQGADGYTF	TGCGCCAGCAGCTTGGGACAGGGGGCTGATGGCTACACCTTC	TRBV5-1	TRBD1	-	TRBJ1-2
CASSFGTEQYF	TGTGCCAGCAGTTTCGGGACCGAGCAGTACTTC	TRBV28	-	-	TRBJ2-7
CSVQDNEQFF	TGCAGCGTCCAGGACAATGAGCAGTTCTTC	TRBV29-1	-	-	TRBJ2-1
CASSSSGQLGGDTEAFF	TGCGCCAGCAGCTCGTCTGGACAACTCGGAGGGGACACTGAAGCTTTCTTT	TRBV5-1	-	-	TRBJ1-1
CASSLIGGKYNEQFF	TGTGCCAGCAGCTTAATTGGCGGGAAGTACAATGAGCAGTTCTTC	TRBV7-3	-	-	TRBJ2-1
CAWSVGGMKETQYF	TGTGCCTGGAGTGTAGGGGGCATGAAAGAGACCCAGTACTTC	TRBV30	TRBD1	-	TRBJ2-5
CASSLRRGRDSTDTQYF	TGTGCCAGCAGCTTACGGCGCGGGAGGGATAGCACAGATACGCAGTATTTT	TRBV7-3	TRBD2	-	TRBJ2-3
CASSLKGGMNTEAFF	TGTGCCAGCTCACTAAAAGGGGGTATGAACACTGAAGCTTTCTTT	TRBV18	-	-	TRBJ1-1
CASGGSQPQHF	TGTGCTTCTGGGGGTAGTCAGCCCCAGCATTTT	TRBV28	-	-	TRBJ1-5
CASGVGSGELFF	TGTGCTAGTGGTGTGGGGTCCGGGGAGCTGTTTTTT	TRBV12-5	-	once	TRBJ2-2
CASTPWGNTEAFF	TGTGCCAGCACCCCGTGGGGTAACACTGAAGCTTTCTTT	TRBV5-5	-	-	TRBJ1-1
CASSFNSNYGYTF	TGTGCCAGCAGTTTCAACTCTAACTATGGCTACACCTTC	TRBV27	-	-	TRBJ1-2
CASSQEGTSGHNEQFF	TGTGCCAGCAGCCAAGAAGGGACTAGCGGACACAATGAGCAGTTCTTC	TRBV5-4	TRBD2	-	TRBJ2-1
CASSQRGAETQYF	TGCGCCAGCAGCCAGAGGGGGGCCGAGACCCAGTACTTC	TRBV5-1	-	-	TRBJ2-5
CASSLDGAYEQYF	TGCGCCAGCAGCTTGGATGGCGCATACGAGCAGTACTTC	TRBV5-1	-	-	TRBJ2-7
CASSPGQGSEQYF	TGTGCCAGCAGTCCGGGACAGGGGTCCGAGCAGTACTTC	TRBV2	TRBD1	-	TRBJ2-7
CASSQRHNTEAFF	TGTGCCAGTAGCCAACGACACAACACTGAAGCTTTCTTT	TRBV19	-	-	TRBJ1-1
CASSLGPAGGGYEQFF	TGTGCCAGCAGCTTAGGGCCAGCGGGAGGAGGCTATGAGCAGTTCTTC	TRBV7-2	TRBD2	once	TRBJ2-1